This TCR beta chain emerged from a study of monozygotic twins with inflammatory bowel disease. CDR3 length equals 15 residues. Germline V gene data show CDR1 as SGHTA and CDR2 as FQGNSA. Per-sample cDNA came from eight separate reactions. TCRdb reprocessed the 5' RACE reads and stores each CDR3 protein as one record, lacking DNA. This sample's clone table lists about 110,000 distinct CDR3 sequences. The specimen was blood. The receptor's source is a human donor with ulcerative colitis or Crohn's disease, or a healthy co-twin of an affected twin (not recorded which). The rearrangement uses TRBV7-2 and TRBJ1-5; the TCRdb call, TRBD1, lacks DNA for checking. CDR3: CASSLRGDSNQPQHF.